Sequencing of this T cell receptor (beta chain) was carried out in a study of blood T cells in healthy people across ages. In this sample, this clonotype turned up a few times. The CDR3 is 13 amino acids. Trimming cost V 6 bases and J 7 bases, with 13 bases left between them. CDR1 is MNHEY and CDR2 is SMNVEV in the germline V gene (reference sequence). Through a sample-barcoded 5' primer and a J-beta primer mix, a second PCR was run for 7 to 11 cycles. TCRdb reprocessed the 5' RACE reads with MiXCR, giving one entry per CDR3 protein. The sample includes over 1,300,000 distinct CDR3 sequences, 55% to 75% seen only once; the top ten take over 6.5%.

The chain combines TRBV27 with TRBJ1-5, with TRBD1 as a possible D gene (6 bases). This sequence originates from a young man in good health. Sequencing was done on a sample of blood. This CDR3 is CASRINRAQPQHF. CDR3 DNA sequence: TGTGCCAGCAGGATAAACAGGGCACAGCCCCAGCATTTT.